Listed below are T cell receptor beta chains from one sample, sequenced in a study of CD8 T cells in Susac syndrome. TCRdb ran MiXCR on the immunoSEQ multiplex PCR reads and lists one entry per CDR3 protein. This repertoire shows more than 150,000 distinct CDR3 sequences, roughly 95% found once; its top ten account for 0.15%. Material for sequencing was CD8+ T cells from PBMCs. These receptors were collected from a human donor with multiple sclerosis. Each CDR3 is given with its conserved first and last residue. A D gene is named only where the DNA matches it firmly. Some rows have no size entry. The others give once, few or many, or a class for an expanded clone.

V gene	clone size	D gene	J gene	CDR3 DNA	CDR3 protein
TRBV7-9	.	.	TRBJ2-2	TGTGCCCAGTCCGGGGGTCCGGGAAACACCGGGGAGCTGTTTTTT	CAQSGGPGNTGELFF
TRBV29-1	.	.	TRBJ1-1	TGCAGCGTTGGGGTCGGAGATTACACTGAAGCTTTCTTT	CSVGVGDYTEAFF
TRBV2	.	TRBD1	TRBJ2-3	TGTGCCAGCACTGGGGACAGACAGACGGATACGCAGTATTTT	CASTGDRQTDTQYF
TRBV9	.	.	TRBJ2-1	TGTGCCAGCAGCGGACTATTGGGACTGAACCTCTACAATGAGCAGTTCTTC	CASSGLLGLNLYNEQFF
TRBV12-3/TRBV12-4	.	TRBD1	TRBJ1-6	TGTGCCAGCAGCCAAGACAGGGGGCCTAATTCACCCCTCCACTTT	CASSQDRGPNSPLHF
TRBV4-1	.	.	TRBJ1-5	TGCGCCAGCAGCCAAGGACTCCCTACGACCCAGCATTTT	CASSQGLPTTQHF
TRBV5-4	.	.	TRBJ1-5	TGTGCCAGCAGCCAGGCAGGGAGCAATCAGCCCCAGCATTTT	CASSQAGSNQPQHF
TRBV20-1	.	.	TRBJ2-2	TGCAGTGCTAGAGTGTGGGGCACCGGGGAGCTGTTTTTT	CSARVWGTGELFF
TRBV6-2/TRBV6-3	.	.	TRBJ2-1	TGTGCCAGCAGTTACAGGGAATACAATGAGCAGTTCTTC	CASSYREYNEQFF
TRBV7-8	.	TRBD2	TRBJ2-1	TGTGCCAGCAGCCAGAGACTAGCGGGGGGGGAAGACAATGAGCAGTTCTTC	CASSQRLAGGEDNEQFF
TRBV27	.	.	TRBJ1-6	TGTGCCAGCAGCCCGCGGACGGGGAGTTTCAATTCACCCCTCCACTTT	CASSPRTGSFNSPLHF
TRBV7-8	.	TRBD1	TRBJ1-1	TGTGCCAGCAGCTCCACCGGGACAGCACCTAACACTGAAGCTTTCTTT	CASSSTGTAPNTEAFF
TRBV20-1	.	.	TRBJ1-2	TGCAGTGCTAGAGATCGGACCTCCGGGCCGTCCTATGGCTACACCTTC	CSARDRTSGPSYGYTF
TRBV20-1	once	.	TRBJ1-2	TGCAGTGCCAATCCCATGGCCCTCAACTATGGCTACACCTTC	CSANPMALNYGYTF
TRBV15	.	TRBD2	TRBJ2-7	TGTGCCACCAGCAGAGATTGGGTGGTTAGCGGGGGCCACGAGCAGTACTTC	CATSRDWVVSGGHEQYF
TRBV30	.	.	TRBJ1-1	TGTGCCTGGAGTCAACAGGGTACTGAAGCTTTCTTT	CAWSQQGTEAFF
TRBV30	once	.	TRBJ2-2	TGTGCCTGGAGTCTGACTGGCGGGGAGCTGTTTTTT	CAWSLTGGELFF
TRBV7-9	.	TRBD1	TRBJ1-1	TGTGCCAGCAGCCTAGGACAGGGAGGGTGGACTGAAGCTTTCTTT	CASSLGQGGWTEAFF
TRBV27	.	TRBD1	TRBJ1-2	TGTGCCAGCAGTTACCGAGGGGACAGTACTAACTATGGCTACACCTTC	CASSYRGDSTNYGYTF
TRBV9	.	.	TRBJ2-5	TGTGCCAGCAGCTCTCGGTGGGGAGAAGAGACCCAGTACTTC	CASSSRWGEETQYF
TRBV5-4	.	.	TRBJ2-2	TGTGCCACCAGGGTGTACACCGGGGAGCTGTTTTTT	CATRVYTGELFF
TRBV6-5	.	.	TRBJ2-7	TGTGCCAGCAGTTCAGTCCCTGTGCCCTACGAGCAGTACTTC	CASSSVPVPYEQYF
TRBV29-1	.	.	TRBJ2-1	TGCAGCGCCCAGGACCGGGACAATCTCTACAATGAGCAGTTCTTC	CSAQDRDNLYNEQFF
TRBV7-9	.	.	TRBJ2-6	TGTGCCAGCAGCTCTCTGACAGGTCCGCTCGCGGCCAACGTCCTGACTTTC	CASSSLTGPLAANVLTF
TRBV30	.	.	TRBJ1-1	TGTGGGTCTTTTAAGGGGCCGGGGAACACTGAAGCTTTCTTT	CGSFKGPGNTEAFF
TRBV6-2/TRBV6-3	.	TRBD1	TRBJ2-3	TGTGCCAGCAGTACGGGACAGGAGACAGATACGCAGTATTTT	CASSTGQETDTQYF
TRBV3-1	.	.	TRBJ2-7	TGTGCCAGCAGCCGTAGCGCAACCTACGAGCAGTACTTC	CASSRSATYEQYF
TRBV7-2	.	TRBD2	TRBJ2-7	TGTGCCAGCAGCTTCGGTAGCGGGGGAGTCTCCTACGAGCAGTACTTC	CASSFGSGGVSYEQYF
TRBV30	.	.	TRBJ1-1	TGTGCCTGGAGACTGTCGGTAACCGGGGCTTTCTTT	CAWRLSVTGAFF
TRBV12-3/TRBV12-4	.	TRBD1	TRBJ2-1	TGTGCCAGCAGTTTAAGGACAGGGGTCTACAATGAGCAGTTCTTC	CASSLRTGVYNEQFF
TRBV27	.	.	TRBJ1-5	TGTGCCAGCAGTTCCCCAAAGCATTTT	CASSSPKHF
TRBV6-5	.	.	TRBJ2-3	TGTGCCAGCAGTTCCCCCGGGAAGCGGCTAAGCACAGATACGCAGTATTTT	CASSSPGKRLSTDTQYF
TRBV27	.	.	TRBJ2-4	TGTGCCAGCAGTTTGAGGGGTGGCAAAAACATTCAGTACTTC	CASSLRGGKNIQYF
TRBV20-1	.	.	TRBJ1-2	TGCAGTGCTAGAGACCGTTCCGGGAGGCTGGATGGCTACACCTTC	CSARDRSGRLDGYTF
TRBV5-4	.	.	TRBJ2-4	TGTGCCACCGACGACGGGGGAAACATTCAGTACTTC	CATDDGGNIQYF
TRBV9	.	.	TRBJ1-6	TGTGCCAGCAGCCCTAGGGGGGTGAGGGATTCACCCCTCCACTTT	CASSPRGVRDSPLHF
TRBV12-5	.	.	TRBJ1-1	TGTGCTAGTGGTTTGATGAACACTGAAGCTTTCTTT	CASGLMNTEAFF
TRBV14	.	.	TRBJ2-3	TGTGCCAGCAGCCAAGTTCGTGGAGATACGCAGTATTTT	CASSQVRGDTQYF
TRBV3-1	.	TRBD1	TRBJ2-7	TGTGCCAGCAGCCAAGACCCAGACAGGGTAACCTACGAGCAGTACTTC	CASSQDPDRVTYEQYF
TRBV24-1	.	TRBD1	TRBJ2-2	TGTGCCACCAGTGATACTCAGGGGGACGGGGAGCTGTTTTTT	CATSDTQGDGELFF
TRBV25-1	.	.	TRBJ1-2	TGTGCCAGCAGTGGACCCGGAGCCGCTATGTGGGGCTACACCTTC	CASSGPGAAMWGYTF
TRBV13	.	.	TRBJ1-1	TGTGCCAGCAGCTTAGGCCTCCAGGGTGAAGCTTTCTTT	CASSLGLQGEAFF
TRBV9	.	.	TRBJ1-1	TGTGCCAGCAGAGAGATAGGAGGGGATTTTGTAGCTTTCTTT	CASREIGGDFVAFF
TRBV7-9	.	.	TRBJ2-2	TGTGCCAGCAGCCCGTCCCGGGGCGGCGGGGAGCTGTTTTTT	CASSPSRGGGELFF
TRBV29-1	.	.	TRBJ1-1	TGCAGCGTATGTGACGGGACACTTAACACTGAAGCTTTCTTT	CSVCDGTLNTEAFF
TRBV9	.	.	TRBJ1-1	TGTGCCAGCAACGTAGGGGAGCTGAACACTGAAGCTTTCTTT	CASNVGELNTEAFF
TRBV12-3/TRBV12-4	.	TRBD1	TRBJ1-6	TGTGCCAGCAGTGGGACAGTCAATTCACCCCTCCACTTT	CASSGTVNSPLHF
TRBV18	.	TRBD2	TRBJ2-2	TGTGCCAGCTCACCACTAGCGGGGGAGTACACCGGGGAGCTGTTTTTT	CASSPLAGEYTGELFF
TRBV20-1	.	.	TRBJ1-4	TGCAGTGCTAGCCCTAGGTCCCGAACTAATGAAAAACTGTTTTTT	CSASPRSRTNEKLFF
TRBV20-1	.	.	TRBJ2-3	TGCAGTGCTCCTAAGTTACTGTCGGACACAGATACGCAGTATTTT	CSAPKLLSDTDTQYF
TRBV13	few	.	TRBJ2-5	TGTGCCAGCAGCTTTACAAGCTTCCAAGAGACCCAGTACTTC	CASSFTSFQETQYF
TRBV7-8	.	.	TRBJ2-1	TGTGCCAGCAGCTTTCCCCCCTCAGGGCCAAGGGCCAACAATGAGCAGTTCTTC	CASSFPPSGPRANNEQFF
TRBV29-1	.	.	TRBJ1-2	TGCAGCGCTCTGATGACACGGTCATCGGCTAACTATGGCTACACCTTC	CSALMTRSSANYGYTF
TRBV7-9	.	TRBD1	TRBJ2-3	TGTGCCAGCAGCTTAGGGTTAGGGGGCATCATGGATACGCAGTATTTT	CASSLGLGGIMDTQYF
TRBV30	.	TRBD1	TRBJ1-1	TGTGCCTGGAGTTGGGGACAGCCGAACACTGAAGCTTTCTTT	CAWSWGQPNTEAFF
TRBV3-1	.	TRBD1	TRBJ2-5	TGTGCCAGCAGCCATCAGTTCATCGAGGGGGCTTACGAGACCCAGTACTTC	CASSHQFIEGAYETQYF